The next 17 T cell receptor beta chains were all read from a single sample in a study of vaccination and CD4 T cells after COVID-19. At the Johns Hopkins FTIC core, DNA taken from cultured CD4+ T cells was sequenced by way of the Oncomine TCR Beta short-read assay. TCRdb itself ran the PCR reads through MiXCR, one entry per CDR3 protein. The sample includes about 12,000 distinct CDR3 sequences, around half of them seen just once. Treatment noted: approximately nine-day PBMC culture with coronavirus spike peptide pools or control peptides (ViraFEST assay). The antigens of these receptors remain unknown. Material for sequencing was CD4+ T cells from blood, cultured in vitro. Every receptor here comes from a human donor who had recovered from COVID-19.

The V call is TRBV27, the J call TRBJ1-3, with D tentatively TRBD1 (5 bases). This CDR3 comprises 14 residues. V lost 6 bases and J 2 bases, leaving 11 bases between the germline ends. CDR1 is MNHEY and CDR2 is SMNVEV in the germline V gene (reference sequence). In DNA, the CDR3 is TGTGCCAGCAGACCCGCGGGGGCTGGAAACACCATATATTTT. It translates to CASRPAGAGNTIYF.

J is TRBJ2-2 and V is TRBV2; D possibly corresponds to TRBD1 (5 bases). V was shortened by 8 bases and J by 0 bases, with 10 bases between the two germline ends. CDR3 size: 14 residues. Per the germline V gene, CDR1 is SNHLY and CDR2 is FYNNEI. CDR3 nucleotides: TGTGCCAGCGGGGCCACCCCGAACACCGGGGAGCTGTTTTTT. Protein product: CASGATPNTGELFF.

This sequence joins TRBV6-2 or TRBV6-3 and TRBJ1-4, with D maybe TRBD1 (5 bases). The germline V gene encodes CDR1 MNHEY and CDR2 SVGEGT. This CDR3 has 12 amino acids. The V end was cut by 11 bases, the J end by 3 bases, with 10 bases between. CDR3 in amino acids: CAAGGSNEKLFF. The CDR3 DNA is TGTGCCGCGGGGGGGTCTAATGAAAAACTGTTTTTT.

There are a few counts of this clonotype. The chain employs TRBV7-3 and TRBJ2-5; maybe TRBD2 (6 bases). V lost 2 bases, J lost 5 bases, and 15 bases lay in between. CDR1 and CDR2 from the germline V gene are SGHTA and FQGTGA. The CDR3 consists of 15 residues. This chain's CDR3 is CASSLSRDSRETQYF. CDR3 DNA: TGTGCCAGCAGCTTATCGCGGGACTCAAGGGAGACCCAGTACTTC.

The chain has TRBV6-2 or TRBV6-3 and TRBJ2-3; 9 nucleotides agree with TRBD2. The CDR3 runs to 14 residues. Germline loops: CDR1 MNHEY, CDR2 SVGEGT. Trimming cost V 5 bases and J 1 base; bases outside gene matches: 1. The CDR3 protein is CASSRGGGTDTQYF. CDR3 DNA: TGTGCCAGCAGTCGCGGGGGGGGCACAGATACGCAGTATTTT.

The V and J genes are TRBV10-3 and TRBJ1-2; D ambiguous. Between the trimmed V and J ends, which lost 5 bases and 7 bases, there was a span of 8 bases. This CDR3 has 11 residues. Per the germline V gene, CDR1 is ENHRY and CDR2 is SYGVKD. CDR3 residues: CAISFLGGYTF. The DNA for the CDR3 is TGTGCCATCAGTTTCCTGGGTGGCTACACCTTC.

The chain joins TRBV2 to TRBJ1-2; possibly TRBD1 for D (5 bases). The CDR3 is made up of 15 amino acids. The V gene's germline CDR1 is SNHLY and CDR2 FYNNEI. The V and J ends lost 2 bases and 3 bases respectively, with 13 bases between them. The CDR3 DNA reads as TGTGCCAGCAGTGAATTGAGGGGAGGGTACTATGGCTACACCTTC. Protein: CASSELRGGYYGYTF.

V gene TRBV12-3 or TRBV12-4 combines with J gene TRBJ1-2; D call uncertain. This CDR3 has 11 amino acids. V gave up 4 bases and J gave up 4 bases, with 4 bases separating them. CDR3 nucleotide sequence: TGTGCCAGCAGTTCGGGCTATGGCTACACCTTC. It translates to CASSSGYGYTF.

This chain joins TRBV6-1 and TRBJ1-1; D unclear. CDR1 and CDR2 from the germline V gene are MNHNS and SASEGT. Trimming stripped 4 bases from V and 5 bases from J, with 11 bases between. The CDR3 consists of 13 residues. The CDR3 region has the DNA TGTGCCAGCAGTGCAACTTTTGGGACTGAAGCTTTCTTT. Amino acid sequence: CASSATFGTEAFF.

This rearrangement joins TRBV29-1 to TRBJ2-1; 11 nucleotides line up with TRBD2. Germline V gene sequence: CDR1 SQVTM, CDR2 ANQGSEA. Losses at the gene ends were 5 bases for V and 3 bases for J; bases not matched to a gene: 3. The CDR3 has 14 amino acids. CDR3: CSVLAGGNYNEQFF. CDR3 bases: TGCAGCGTTCTAGCGGGGGGTAACTACAATGAGCAGTTCTTC.

V gene TRBV19 combines with J gene TRBJ2-3; TRBD2 matches 12 bases. Per germline, CDR1 LNHDA and CDR2 SQIVND (reference sequence). The CDR3 runs 17 residues. V shed 7 bases and J 4 bases; nucleotides not matched to a gene: 12. The CDR3 DNA reads TGTGCCAGTACCCCCTCTGCTAGCGGGGGGGGGTCAGATACGCAGTATTTT. Protein sequence: CASTPSASGGGSDTQYF.

The chain links TRBV7-9 to TRBJ2-2, with D possibly TRBD2 on 7 matching bases. This CDR3 has 16 residues. Germline-derived CDR1 and CDR2 are SEHNR and FQNEAQ (reference sequence). Deletions cut 7 bases from V and 4 bases from J, with 19 bases between. DNA for the CDR3: TGTGCCAGCACCGAGGGGGGGGAGAGGATCACCGGGGAGCTGTTTTTT. This encodes CASTEGGERITGELFF. Using reference TRBV7-9 and TRBJ2-2 for the parts outside the CDR3, the full variable domain is DTGVSQNPRHKITKRGQNVTFRCDPISEHNRLYWYRQTLGQGPEFLTYFQNEAQLEKSRLLSDRFSAERPKGSFSTLEIQRTEQGDSAMYLCASTEGGERITGELFFGEGSRLTVL.

The chain recombines TRBV28 with TRBJ1-2; 9 nucleotides agree with TRBD1. The trim removed 6 bases at V and 4 bases at J, leaving 6 bases unmatched. Looked up from germline, CDR1 is MDHEN and CDR2 is SYDVKM. The CDR3 spans 14 residues. CDR3 residues: CASSETGGGYGYTF. The DNA of the CDR3 is TGTGCCAGCAGCGAGACAGGGGGGGGCTATGGCTACACCTTC.

This clonotype came up a few times. This chain uses TRBV11-2 with TRBJ1-1; TRBD1 matches 7 bases. The CDR3 spans 14 residues. The ends lost 6 bases at V and 1 base at J; junction bases unmatched: 5. Germline V CDR1 and CDR2: SGHAT, FQNNGV. The CDR3 nucleotides read TGTGCCAGCAGTTACAGGGGAGGGAACACTGAAGCTTTCTTT. As protein: CASSYRGGNTEAFF.

The rearrangement joins TRBV6-5 to TRBJ2-5; TRBD2 aligns across 9 bases. Germline assignment: CDR1 MNHEY and CDR2 SVGAGI. CDR3 size: 15 residues. J gave up 7 bases and V 4 bases, and 10 bases lay outside the gene matches. CDR3 protein: CASSSRLAVGSTQYF. As DNA, the CDR3 is TGTGCCAGCAGTTCTAGACTAGCGGTTGGATCGACCCAGTACTTC.

This clonotype was seen a single time. The chain couples TRBV2 to TRBJ2-6; 9 bases are a match to TRBD1. CDR1 SNHLY and CDR2 FYNNEI come from the germline V gene. V dropped 3 bases and J dropped 4; count of bases not matched to a gene: 4. The CDR3 is 16 amino acids. The CDR3 loop reads CASSEGDRAGANVLTF. For the CDR3, the DNA is TGTGCCAGCAGTGAGGGGGACAGGGCCGGGGCCAACGTCCTGACTTTC.

The chain has TRBV7-2 and TRBJ1-2, with TRBD1 identical over 8 bases. Germline CDR1 SGHTA, CDR2 FQGNSA. The CDR3 runs 14 residues. J gave up 3 bases and V 5 bases, and 5 bases lay outside the gene matches. The CDR3 sequence is CASSQLTGDYGYTF. The CDR3 DNA reads TGTGCCAGCAGCCAACTGACAGGGGACTATGGCTACACCTTC.